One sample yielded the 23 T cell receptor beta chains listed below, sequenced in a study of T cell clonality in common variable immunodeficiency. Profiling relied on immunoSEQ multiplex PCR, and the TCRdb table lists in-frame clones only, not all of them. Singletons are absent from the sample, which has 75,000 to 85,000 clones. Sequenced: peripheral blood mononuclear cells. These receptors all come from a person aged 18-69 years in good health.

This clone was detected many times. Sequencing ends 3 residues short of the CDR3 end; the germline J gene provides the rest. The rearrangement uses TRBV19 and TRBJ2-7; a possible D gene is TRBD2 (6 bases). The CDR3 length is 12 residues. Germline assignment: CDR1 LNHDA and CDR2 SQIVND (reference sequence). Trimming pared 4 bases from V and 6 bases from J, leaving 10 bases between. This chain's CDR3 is CASSTPGGEQYF. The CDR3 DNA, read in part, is TGTGCCAGTAGTACCCCCGGGGGCGAG.

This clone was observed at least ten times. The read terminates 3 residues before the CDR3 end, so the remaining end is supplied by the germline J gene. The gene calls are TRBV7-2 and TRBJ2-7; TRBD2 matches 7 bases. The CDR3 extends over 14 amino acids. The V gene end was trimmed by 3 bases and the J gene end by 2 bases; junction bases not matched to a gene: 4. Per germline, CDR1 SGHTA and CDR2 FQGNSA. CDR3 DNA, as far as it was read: TGTGCCAGCAGCTTGTCGGCGGGAGCCTACGAG. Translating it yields CASSLSAGAYE. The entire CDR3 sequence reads CASSLSAGAYEQYF.

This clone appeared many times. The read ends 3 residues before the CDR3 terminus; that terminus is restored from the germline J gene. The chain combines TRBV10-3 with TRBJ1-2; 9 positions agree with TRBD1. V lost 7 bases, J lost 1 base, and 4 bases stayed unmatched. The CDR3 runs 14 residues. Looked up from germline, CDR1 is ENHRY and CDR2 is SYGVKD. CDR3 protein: CAITGDRVNYGYTF. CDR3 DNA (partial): TGTGCCATCACCGGGGACAGGGTTAACTATGGC.

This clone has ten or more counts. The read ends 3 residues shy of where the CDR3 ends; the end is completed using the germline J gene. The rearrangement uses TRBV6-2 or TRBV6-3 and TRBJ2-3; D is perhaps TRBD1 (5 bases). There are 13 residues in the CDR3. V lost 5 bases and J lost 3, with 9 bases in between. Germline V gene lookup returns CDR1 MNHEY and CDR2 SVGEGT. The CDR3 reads CASSTHRTDTQYF. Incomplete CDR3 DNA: TGTGCCAGCAGTACCCACAGGACAGATACG.

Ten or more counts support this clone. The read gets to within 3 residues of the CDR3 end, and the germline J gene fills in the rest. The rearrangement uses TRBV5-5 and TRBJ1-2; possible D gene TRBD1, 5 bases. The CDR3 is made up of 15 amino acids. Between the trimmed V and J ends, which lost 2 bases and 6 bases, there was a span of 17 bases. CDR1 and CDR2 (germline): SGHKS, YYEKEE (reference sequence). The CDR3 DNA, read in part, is TGTGCCAGCAGCTTTTTGGGGGGGATCTTAAATGGC. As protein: CASSFLGGILNG. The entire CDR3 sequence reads CASSFLGGILNGYTF.

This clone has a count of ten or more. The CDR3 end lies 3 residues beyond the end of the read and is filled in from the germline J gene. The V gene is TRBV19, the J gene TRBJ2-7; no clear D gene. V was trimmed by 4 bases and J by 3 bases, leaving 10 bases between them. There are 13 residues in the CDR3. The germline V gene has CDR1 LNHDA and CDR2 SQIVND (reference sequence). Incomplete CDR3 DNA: TGTGCCAGTAGTAAGGCAGTTAACTACGAG. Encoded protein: CASSKAVNYE. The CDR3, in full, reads CASSKAVNYEQYF. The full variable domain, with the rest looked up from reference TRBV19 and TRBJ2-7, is DGGITQSPKYLFRKEGQNVTLSCEQNLNHDAMYWYRQDPGQGLRLIYYSQIVNDFQKGDIAEGYSVSREKKESFPLTVTSAQKNPTAFYLCASSKAVNYEQYFGPGTRLTVT.

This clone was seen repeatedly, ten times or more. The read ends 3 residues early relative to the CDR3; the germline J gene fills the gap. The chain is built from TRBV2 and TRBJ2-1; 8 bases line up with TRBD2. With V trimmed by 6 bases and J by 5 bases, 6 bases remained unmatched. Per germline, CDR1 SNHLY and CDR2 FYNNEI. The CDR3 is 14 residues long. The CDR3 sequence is CASRIRTSNNEQFF. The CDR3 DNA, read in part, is TGTGCCAGCAGAATAAGGACTAGCAACAATGAG.

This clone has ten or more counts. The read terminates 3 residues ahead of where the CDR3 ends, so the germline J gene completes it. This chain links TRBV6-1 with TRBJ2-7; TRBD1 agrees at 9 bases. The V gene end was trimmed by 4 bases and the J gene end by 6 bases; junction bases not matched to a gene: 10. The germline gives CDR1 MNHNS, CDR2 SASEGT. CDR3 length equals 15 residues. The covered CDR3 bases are TGTGCCAGCAGTGGGGTTTGGGACAGGGAAGTCGAG. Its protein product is CASSGVWDREVE. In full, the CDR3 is CASSGVWDREVEQYF.

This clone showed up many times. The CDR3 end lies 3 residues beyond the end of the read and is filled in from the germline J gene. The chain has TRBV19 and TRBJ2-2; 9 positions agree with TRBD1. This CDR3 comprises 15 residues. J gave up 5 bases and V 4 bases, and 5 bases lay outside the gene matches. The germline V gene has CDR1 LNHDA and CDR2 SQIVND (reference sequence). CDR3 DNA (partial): TGTGCCAGTAGTAGGGACAGGGAATGGACCGGGGAG. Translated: CASSRDREWTGE. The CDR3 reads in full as CASSRDREWTGELFF.

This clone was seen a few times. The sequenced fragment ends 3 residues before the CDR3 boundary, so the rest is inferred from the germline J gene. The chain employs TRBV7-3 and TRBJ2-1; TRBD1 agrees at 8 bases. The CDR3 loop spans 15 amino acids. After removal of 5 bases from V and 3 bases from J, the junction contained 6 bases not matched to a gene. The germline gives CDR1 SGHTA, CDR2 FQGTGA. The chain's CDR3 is CASSPRQGNYNEQFF. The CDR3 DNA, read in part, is TGTGCCAGCAGCCCCCGACAGGGGAACTACAATGAG. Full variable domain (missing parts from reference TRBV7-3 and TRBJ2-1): GAGVSQTPSNKVTEKGKYVELRCDPISGHTALYWYRQSLGQGPEFLIYFQGTGAADDSGLPNDRFFAVRPEGSVSTLKIQRTERGDSAVYLCASSPRQGNYNEQFFGPGTRLTVL.

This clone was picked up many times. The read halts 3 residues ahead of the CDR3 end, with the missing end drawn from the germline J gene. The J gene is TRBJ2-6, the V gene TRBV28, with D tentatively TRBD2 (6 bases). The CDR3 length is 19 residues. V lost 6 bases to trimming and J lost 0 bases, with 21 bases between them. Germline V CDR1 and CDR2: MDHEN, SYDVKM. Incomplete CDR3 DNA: TGTGCCAGCAGAAAAAATCGGGGGACGGCTGCCTCTGGGGCCAACGTC. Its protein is CASRKNRGTAASGANV. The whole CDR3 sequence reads CASRKNRGTAASGANVLTF.

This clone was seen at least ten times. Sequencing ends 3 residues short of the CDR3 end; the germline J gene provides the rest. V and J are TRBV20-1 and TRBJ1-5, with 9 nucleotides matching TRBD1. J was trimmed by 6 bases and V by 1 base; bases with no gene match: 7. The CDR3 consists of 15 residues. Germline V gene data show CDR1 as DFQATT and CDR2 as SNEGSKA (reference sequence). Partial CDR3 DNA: TGCAGTGCTAGAGGCGGGACAGGGAATAGTCAGCCC. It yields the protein CSARGGTGNSQP. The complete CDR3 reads CSARGGTGNSQPQHF.

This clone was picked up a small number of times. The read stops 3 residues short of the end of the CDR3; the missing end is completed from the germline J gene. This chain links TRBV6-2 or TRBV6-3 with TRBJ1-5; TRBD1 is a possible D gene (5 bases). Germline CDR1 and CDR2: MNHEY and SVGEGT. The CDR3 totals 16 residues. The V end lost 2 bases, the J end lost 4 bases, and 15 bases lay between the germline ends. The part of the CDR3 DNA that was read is TGTGCCAGCAGTTACAACGAGGGTTGGACAAATCAGCCC. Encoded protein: CASSYNEGWTNQP. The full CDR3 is CASSYNEGWTNQPQHF.

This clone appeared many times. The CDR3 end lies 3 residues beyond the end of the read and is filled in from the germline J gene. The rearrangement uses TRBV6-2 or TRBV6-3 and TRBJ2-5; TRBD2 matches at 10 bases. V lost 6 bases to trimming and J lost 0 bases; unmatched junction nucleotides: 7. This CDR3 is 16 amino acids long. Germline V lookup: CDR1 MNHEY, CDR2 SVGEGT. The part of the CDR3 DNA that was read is TGTGCCAGCAGCCCCCGGACTAGCGGATACCAAGAGACC. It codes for CASSPRTSGYQET. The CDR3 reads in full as CASSPRTSGYQETQYF.

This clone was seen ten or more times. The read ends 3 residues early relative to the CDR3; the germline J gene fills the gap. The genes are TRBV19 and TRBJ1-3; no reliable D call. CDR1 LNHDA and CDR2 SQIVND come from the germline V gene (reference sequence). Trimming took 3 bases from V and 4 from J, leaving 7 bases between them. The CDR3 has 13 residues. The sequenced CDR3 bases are TGTGCCAGTAGTATCCGCAGAGGAAACACC. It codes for CASSIRRGNT. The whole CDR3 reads CASSIRRGNTIYF.

CDR3 bases read: TGTGCCAGCAGCTGGATGGATTCGGGGGTCGGCGAG. This gives the protein CASSWMDSGVGE. The whole CDR3 region reads CASSWMDSGVGEQYF. The gene calls are TRBV7-2 and TRBJ2-7; weak D call: TRBD2 (6 bases). The read ends 3 residues early relative to the CDR3; the germline J gene fills the gap. CDR3 length: 15 residues. The germline V gene encodes CDR1 SGHTA and CDR2 FQGNSA. Trimming cost V 4 bases and J 6 bases, with 19 bases left between them.

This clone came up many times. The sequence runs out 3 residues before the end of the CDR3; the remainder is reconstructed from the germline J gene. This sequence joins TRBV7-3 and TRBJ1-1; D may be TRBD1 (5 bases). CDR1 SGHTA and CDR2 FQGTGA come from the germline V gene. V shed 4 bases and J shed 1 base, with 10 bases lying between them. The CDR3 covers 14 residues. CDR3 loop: CASSSYGQNTEAFF. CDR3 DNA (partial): TGTGCCAGCAGCTCCTATGGACAGAACACTGAA.

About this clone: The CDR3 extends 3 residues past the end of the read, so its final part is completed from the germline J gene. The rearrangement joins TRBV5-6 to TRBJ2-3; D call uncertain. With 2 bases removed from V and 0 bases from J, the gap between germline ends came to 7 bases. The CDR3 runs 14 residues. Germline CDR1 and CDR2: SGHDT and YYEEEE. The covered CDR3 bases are TGTGCCAGCAGCTTACGGTCTAGCACAGATACG. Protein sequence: CASSLRSSTDT. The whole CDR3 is CASSLRSSTDTQYF.

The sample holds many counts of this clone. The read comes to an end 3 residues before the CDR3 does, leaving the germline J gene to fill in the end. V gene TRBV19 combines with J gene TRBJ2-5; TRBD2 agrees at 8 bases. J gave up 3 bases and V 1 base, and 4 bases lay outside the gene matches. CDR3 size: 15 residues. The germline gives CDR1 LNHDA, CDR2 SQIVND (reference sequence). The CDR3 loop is CASSIAGGVKETQYF. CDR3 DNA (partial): TGTGCCAGTAGTATAGCCGGGGGGGTGAAAGAGACC.

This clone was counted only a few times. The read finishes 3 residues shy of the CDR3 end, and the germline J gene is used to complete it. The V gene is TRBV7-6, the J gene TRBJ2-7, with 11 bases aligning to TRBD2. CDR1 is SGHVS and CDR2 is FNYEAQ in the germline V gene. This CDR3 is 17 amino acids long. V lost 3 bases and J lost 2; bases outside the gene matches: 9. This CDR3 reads CASSLDPGLADTYEQYF. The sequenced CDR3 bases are TGTGCCAGCAGCTTGGATCCGGGACTAGCGGATACCTACGAG.

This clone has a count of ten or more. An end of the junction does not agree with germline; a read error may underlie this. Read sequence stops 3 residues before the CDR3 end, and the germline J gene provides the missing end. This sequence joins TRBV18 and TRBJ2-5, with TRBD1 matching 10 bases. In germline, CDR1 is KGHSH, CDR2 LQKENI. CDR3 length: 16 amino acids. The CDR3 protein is CASSAPGQGMEETQYF. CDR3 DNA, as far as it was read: TGTGCCAGCTCAGCACCGGGACAGGGGATGGAGGAGACC.

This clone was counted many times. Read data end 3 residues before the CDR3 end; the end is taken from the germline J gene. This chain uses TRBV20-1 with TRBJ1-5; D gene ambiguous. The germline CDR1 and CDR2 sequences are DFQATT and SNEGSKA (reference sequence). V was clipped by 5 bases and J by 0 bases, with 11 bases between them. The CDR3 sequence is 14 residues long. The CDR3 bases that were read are TGCAGTGCTCTCACGTCGGGTAGCAATCAGCCC. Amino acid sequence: CSALTSGSNQP. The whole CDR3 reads CSALTSGSNQPQHF.

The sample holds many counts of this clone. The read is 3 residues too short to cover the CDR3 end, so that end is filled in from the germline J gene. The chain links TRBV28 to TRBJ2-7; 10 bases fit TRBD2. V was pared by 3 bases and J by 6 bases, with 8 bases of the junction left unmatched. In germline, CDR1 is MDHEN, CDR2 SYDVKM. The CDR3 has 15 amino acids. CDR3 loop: CASSFGLAGVPEQYF. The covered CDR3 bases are TGTGCCAGCAGTTTCGGGCTAGCGGGAGTCCCCGAG.